These 8 T cell receptor beta chains share one sample of origin, sequenced in a study of Siglec-9 on CD8 T cells in melanoma. The method was immunoSEQ multiplex PCR; TCRdb's version includes in-frame clones alone and lacks a portion of them. The sample has some 27,000 clones; 75% to 85% are singletons. The sequenced sample consisted of Siglec-9- CD8+ T cells sorted from blood. Source of these receptors: a human donor in good health.

CDR3 region: CAWGPGQGANEKLFF. The CDR3 DNA reads TGTGCCTGGGGTCCCGGACAGGGGGCTAATGAAAAACTGTTTTTT. V and J are TRBV30 and TRBJ1-4; 10 bases are shared with TRBD1. Trimming took 5 bases from V and 3 from J; bases not matched to a gene: 6. The V gene's germline CDR1 is GTSNPN and CDR2 SVGIG (reference sequence). The CDR3 runs to 15 residues.

This clone turned up a few times. Other DNA sequences in the same sample also yield this CDR3. This chain links TRBV27 with TRBJ2-7, with D perhaps matching TRBD1 or TRBD2 (5 bases each). With 3 bases removed from V and 3 bases from J, the gap between germline ends came to 9 bases. The CDR3 runs 13 residues. From germline, CDR1 is MNHEY and CDR2 SMNVEV (reference sequence). CDR3 region: CASSLGRGYEQYF. The CDR3 DNA follows: TGTGCCAGCAGTTTGGGACGAGGCTACGAGCAGTACTTC.

The V and J genes are TRBV27 and TRBJ2-1, with D unresolved. Germline V gene data show CDR1 as MNHEY and CDR2 as SMNVEV (reference sequence). There are 15 residues in the CDR3. V was cut by 3 bases and J by 3 bases, with 12 bases left in between. This CDR3 is CASSFVSDDYNEQFF. CDR3 nucleotides: TGTGCCAGCAGTTTTGTTTCGGATGACTACAATGAGCAGTTCTTC.

This clone was seen only once. V usage is TRBV7-2 and J usage is TRBJ2-2; TRBD2 might be the D (5 bases). V lost 2 bases, J lost 5 bases, and 18 bases lay in between. Germline loops: CDR1 SGHTA, CDR2 FQGNSA. The CDR3 consists of 17 residues. As DNA, the CDR3 is TGTGCCAGCAGCTTAAACGATGTGAGGCCGGGGACCGGGGAGCTGTTTTTT. It is translated as CASSLNDVRPGTGELFF.

The chain carries TRBV29-1 and TRBJ2-7; no firm D call. Germline CDR1 SQVTM, CDR2 ANQGSEA. V lost 0 bases to trimming and J lost 2 bases, with 11 bases between them. This CDR3 region has 14 residues. CDR3 in DNA: TGCAGCGTTGAAGAGGACGGAATCACCTACGAGCAGTACTTC. Translated: CSVEEDGITYEQYF.

The rearrangement joins TRBV29-1 to TRBJ2-1, with 7 bases that match TRBD1. Losses at the gene ends were 7 bases for V and 0 bases for J; bases not matched to a gene: 6. The CDR3 loop spans 14 amino acids. Germline CDR1 reads SQVTM; CDR2 reads ANQGSEA. This CDR3 is CSGGWDSSYNEQFF. The DNA of the CDR3 is TGCAGCGGAGGTTGGGACAGCTCCTACAATGAGCAGTTCTTC.

The J gene is TRBJ1-1, the V gene TRBV10-3, with unresolved D. This CDR3 has 13 amino acids. Germline V gene sequence: CDR1 ENHRY, CDR2 SYGVKD. V shed 11 bases and J shed 4 bases, with 17 bases lying between them. For the CDR3, the DNA is TGTGCCGTAGGAATCAATTTGGTCACTGAAGCTTTCTTT. Protein: CAVGINLVTEAFF.

The chain is built from TRBV7-3 and TRBJ2-3; D is tentatively TRBD1 or TRBD2 (5 bases each). Trimming removed 8 bases from V and 6 bases from J, with 15 bases in between. The germline CDR1 and CDR2 sequences are SGHTA and FQGTGA. The CDR3 runs to 13 residues. CDR3 sequence (DNA): TGTGCCAGCGGACGGACGGGGCTGGATACGCAGTATTTT. Translated: CASGRTGLDTQYF.